This TCR beta chain came from a study of T-cell memory formation after mild COVID-19. V was cut by 5 bases and J by 6 bases, with 13 bases left in between. Germline-derived CDR1 and CDR2 are SGHVS and FQNEAQ. This CDR3 has 13 amino acids. MiXCR was run by TCRdb on the 5' RACE reads, yielding one entry per CDR3 protein. The sample lists hundreds of thousands of distinct CDR3 sequences, more than 15% occurring once. The gene calls are TRBV7-8 and TRBJ1-1, with D possibly matching TRBD1 (6 bases). The material sequenced was PBMCs or a T cell subset sorted from them (not recorded which). This TCR was recovered from a man aged 18 to 35 who had mild COVID-19 (a few samples of this study predate the infection). Cell type and time point are not known. CDR3 sequence: CASSPRTAPEAFF. The CDR3 DNA follows: TGTGCCAGCAGCCCTCGGACAGCCCCTGAAGCTTTCTTT.